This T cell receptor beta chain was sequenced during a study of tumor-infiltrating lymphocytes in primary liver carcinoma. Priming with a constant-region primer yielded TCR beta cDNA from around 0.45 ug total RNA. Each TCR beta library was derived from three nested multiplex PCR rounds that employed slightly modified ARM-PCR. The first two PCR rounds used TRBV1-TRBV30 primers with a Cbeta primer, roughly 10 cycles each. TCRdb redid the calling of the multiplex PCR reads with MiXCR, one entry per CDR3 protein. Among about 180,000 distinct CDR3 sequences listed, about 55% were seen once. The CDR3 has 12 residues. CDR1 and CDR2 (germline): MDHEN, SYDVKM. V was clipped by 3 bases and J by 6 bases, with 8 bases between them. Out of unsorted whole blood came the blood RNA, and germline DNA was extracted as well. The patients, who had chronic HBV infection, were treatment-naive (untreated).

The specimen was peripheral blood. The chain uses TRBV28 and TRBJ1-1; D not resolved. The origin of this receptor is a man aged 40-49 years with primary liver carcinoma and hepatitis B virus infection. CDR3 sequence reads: CASSLKVPEAFF. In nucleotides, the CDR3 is TGTGCCAGCAGTTTGAAGGTTCCTGAAGCTTTCTTT. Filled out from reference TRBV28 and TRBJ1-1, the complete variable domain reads DVKVTQSSRYLVKRTGEKVFLECVQDMDHENMFWYRQDPGLGLRLIYFSYDVKMKEKGDIPEGYSVSREKKERFSLILESASTNQTSMYLCASSLKVPEAFFGQGTRLTVV.